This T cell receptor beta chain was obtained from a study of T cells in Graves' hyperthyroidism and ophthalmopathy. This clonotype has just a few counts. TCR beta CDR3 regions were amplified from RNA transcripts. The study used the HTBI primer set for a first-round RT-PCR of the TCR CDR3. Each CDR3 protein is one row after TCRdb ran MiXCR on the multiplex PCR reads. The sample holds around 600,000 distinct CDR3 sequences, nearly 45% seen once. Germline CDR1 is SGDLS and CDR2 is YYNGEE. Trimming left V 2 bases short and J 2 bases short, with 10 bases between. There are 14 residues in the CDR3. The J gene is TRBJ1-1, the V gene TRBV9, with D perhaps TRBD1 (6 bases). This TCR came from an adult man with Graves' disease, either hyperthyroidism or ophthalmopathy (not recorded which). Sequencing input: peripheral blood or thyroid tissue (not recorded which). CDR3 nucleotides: TGTGCCAGCAGCGTTACAGGGACTAACACTGAAGCTTTCTTT. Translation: CASSVTGTNTEAFF.